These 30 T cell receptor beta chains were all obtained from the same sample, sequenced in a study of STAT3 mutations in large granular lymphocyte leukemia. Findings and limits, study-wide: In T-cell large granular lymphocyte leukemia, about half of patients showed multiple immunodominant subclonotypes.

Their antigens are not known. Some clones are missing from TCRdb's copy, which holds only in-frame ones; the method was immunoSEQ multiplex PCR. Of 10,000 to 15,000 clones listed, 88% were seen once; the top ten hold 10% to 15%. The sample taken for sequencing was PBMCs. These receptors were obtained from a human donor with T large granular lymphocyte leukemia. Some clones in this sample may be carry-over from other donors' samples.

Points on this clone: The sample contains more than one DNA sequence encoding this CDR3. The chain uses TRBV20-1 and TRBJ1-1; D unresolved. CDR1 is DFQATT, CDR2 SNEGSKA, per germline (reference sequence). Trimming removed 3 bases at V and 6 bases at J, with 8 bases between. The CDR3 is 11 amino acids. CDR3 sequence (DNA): TGCAGTGCTAGCATAGGCGCTGAAGCTTTCTTT. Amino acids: CSASIGAEAFF.

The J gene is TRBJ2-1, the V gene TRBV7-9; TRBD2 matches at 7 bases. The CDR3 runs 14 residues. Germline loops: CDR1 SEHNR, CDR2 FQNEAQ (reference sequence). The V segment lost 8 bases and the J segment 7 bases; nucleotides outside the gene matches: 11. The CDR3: CASRPGAGANEQFF. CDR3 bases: TGTGCCAGCCGCCCGGGCGCGGGAGCAAATGAGCAGTTCTTC.

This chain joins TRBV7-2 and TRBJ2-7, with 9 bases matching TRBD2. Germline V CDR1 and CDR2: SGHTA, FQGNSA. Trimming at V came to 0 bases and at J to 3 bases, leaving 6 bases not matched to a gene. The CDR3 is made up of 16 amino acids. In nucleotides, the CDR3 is TGTGCCAGCAGCTTAGCGAGGACTAGCGAGTACTACGAGCAGTACTTC. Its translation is CASSLARTSEYYEQYF.

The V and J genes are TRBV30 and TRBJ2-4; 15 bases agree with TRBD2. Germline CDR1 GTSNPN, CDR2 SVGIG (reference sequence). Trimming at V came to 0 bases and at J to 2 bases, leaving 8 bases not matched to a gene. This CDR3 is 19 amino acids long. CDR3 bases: TGTGCCTGGAGTGTTCGGACTAGCGGGAGGGCCAGGTCCAAAAACATTCAGTACTTC. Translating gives CAWSVRTSGRARSKNIQYF.

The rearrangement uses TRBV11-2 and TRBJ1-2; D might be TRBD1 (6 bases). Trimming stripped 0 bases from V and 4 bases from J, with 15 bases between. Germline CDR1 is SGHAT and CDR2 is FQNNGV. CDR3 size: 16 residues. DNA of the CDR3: TGTGCCAGCAGCTTAGATCGGGGGGCGCTGGGCTATGGCTACACCTTC. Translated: CASSLDRGALGYGYTF.

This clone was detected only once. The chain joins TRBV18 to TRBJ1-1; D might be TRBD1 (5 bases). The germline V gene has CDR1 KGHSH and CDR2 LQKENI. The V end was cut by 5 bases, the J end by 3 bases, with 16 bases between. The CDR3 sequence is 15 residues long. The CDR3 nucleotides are TGTGCCAGCTCATGGGGGAGGGGTGGGGACACTGAAGCTTTCTTT. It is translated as CASSWGRGGDTEAFF.

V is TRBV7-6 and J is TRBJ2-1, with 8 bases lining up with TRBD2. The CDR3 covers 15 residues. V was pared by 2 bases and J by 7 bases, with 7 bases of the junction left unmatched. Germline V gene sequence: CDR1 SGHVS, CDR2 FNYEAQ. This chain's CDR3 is CASSLTGGGYNEQFF. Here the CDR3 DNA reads TGTGCCAGCAGCTTAACAGGCGGGGGGTATAATGAGCAGTTCTTC.

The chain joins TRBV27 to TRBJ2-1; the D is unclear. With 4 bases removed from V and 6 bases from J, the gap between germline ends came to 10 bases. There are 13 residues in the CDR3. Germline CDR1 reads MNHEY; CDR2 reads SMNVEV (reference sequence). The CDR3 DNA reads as TGTGCCAGCAGTTACCGGGCTGCCAATGAGCAGTTCTTC. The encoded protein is CASSYRAANEQFF.

Here the CDR3 reads CASSYPGSSYEQYF. The CDR3, as DNA: TGTGCCAGCAGTTACCCGGGGAGCTCCTACGAGCAGTACTTC. This sequence joins TRBV6-6 and TRBJ2-7; D is possibly TRBD2 (5 bases). This CDR3 has 14 residues. CDR1 and CDR2 (germline): MNHNY, SVGAGI (reference sequence). The germline V and J ends were trimmed by 2 bases and 0 bases, with 8 bases remaining between them.

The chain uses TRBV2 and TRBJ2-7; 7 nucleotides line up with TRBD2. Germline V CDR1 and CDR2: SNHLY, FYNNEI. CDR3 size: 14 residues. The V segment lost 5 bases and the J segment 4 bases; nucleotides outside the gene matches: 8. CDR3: CASSRGDSRYEQYV. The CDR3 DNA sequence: TGTGCCAGCAGTCGGGGGGACTCCCGATACGAGCAGTACGTC.

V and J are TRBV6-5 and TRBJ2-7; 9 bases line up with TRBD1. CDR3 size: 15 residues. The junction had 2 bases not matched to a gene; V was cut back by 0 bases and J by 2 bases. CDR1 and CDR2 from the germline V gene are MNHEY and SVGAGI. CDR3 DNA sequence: TGTGCCAGCAGTTACTCTTGGACAGGGGCCTACGAGCAGTACTTC. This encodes CASSYSWTGAYEQYF.

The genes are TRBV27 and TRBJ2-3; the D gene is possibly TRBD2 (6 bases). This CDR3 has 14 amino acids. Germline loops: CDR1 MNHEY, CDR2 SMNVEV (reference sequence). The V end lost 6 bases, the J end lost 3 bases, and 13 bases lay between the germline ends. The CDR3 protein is CASSRPGTTDTQYF. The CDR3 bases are TGTGCCAGCAGCCGGCCCGGGACTACAGATACGCAGTATTTT.

The CDR3 protein is CASSQGDGGAGTEAFF. The CDR3 DNA is TGTGCCAGCAGCCAAGGGGACGGGGGCGCGGGCACTGAAGCTTTCTTT. The chain carries TRBV4-2 and TRBJ1-1, with D perhaps matching TRBD1 (6 bases). The CDR3 is made up of 16 amino acids. The V and J ends lost 1 base and 4 bases respectively, with 16 bases between them. Germline V gives CDR1 LGHNA, CDR2 YNFKEQ.

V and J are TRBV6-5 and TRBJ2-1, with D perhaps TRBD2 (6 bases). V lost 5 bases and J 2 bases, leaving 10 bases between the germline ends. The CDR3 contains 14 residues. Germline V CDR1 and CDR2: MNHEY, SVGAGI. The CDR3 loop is CASSPWTTYNEQFF. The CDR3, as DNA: TGTGCCAGCAGTCCATGGACTACCTACAATGAGCAGTTCTTC.

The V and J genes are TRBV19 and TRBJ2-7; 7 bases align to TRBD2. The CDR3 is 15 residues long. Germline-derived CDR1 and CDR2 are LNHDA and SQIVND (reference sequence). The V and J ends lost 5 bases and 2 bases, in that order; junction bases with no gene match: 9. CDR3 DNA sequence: TGTGCCAGTAGTCCGTTAGCGGGCTCTCCCTACGAGCAGTACTTC. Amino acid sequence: CASSPLAGSPYEQYF.

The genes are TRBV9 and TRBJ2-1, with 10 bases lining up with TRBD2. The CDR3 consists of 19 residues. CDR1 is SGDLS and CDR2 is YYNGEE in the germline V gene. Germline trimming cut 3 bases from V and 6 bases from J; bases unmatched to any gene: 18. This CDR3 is CASSAGETAGLAGVNEQFF. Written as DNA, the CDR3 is TGTGCCAGCAGCGCCGGGGAAACGGCGGGGCTAGCGGGGGTCAATGAGCAGTTCTTC. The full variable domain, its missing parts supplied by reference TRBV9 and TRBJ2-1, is DSGVTQTPKHLITATGQRVTLRCSPRSGDLSVYWYQQSLDQGLQFLIQYYNGEERAKGNILERFSAQQFPDLHSELNLSSLELGDSALYFCASSAGETAGLAGVNEQFFGPGTRLTVL.

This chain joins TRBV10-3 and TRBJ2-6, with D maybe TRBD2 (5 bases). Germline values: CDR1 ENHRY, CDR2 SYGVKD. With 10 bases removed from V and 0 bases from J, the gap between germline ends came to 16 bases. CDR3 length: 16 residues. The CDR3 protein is CATEDGTSSGANVLTF. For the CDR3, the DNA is TGTGCCACCGAGGATGGCACTAGCTCTGGGGCCAACGTCCTGACTTTC.

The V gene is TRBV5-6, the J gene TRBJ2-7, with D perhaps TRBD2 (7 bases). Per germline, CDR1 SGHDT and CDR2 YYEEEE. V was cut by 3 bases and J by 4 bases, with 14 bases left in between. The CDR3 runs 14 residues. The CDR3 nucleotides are TGTGCCAGCAGCTGGGGAGGGGGGTCGTACGAGCAGTACTTC. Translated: CASSWGGGSYEQYF.

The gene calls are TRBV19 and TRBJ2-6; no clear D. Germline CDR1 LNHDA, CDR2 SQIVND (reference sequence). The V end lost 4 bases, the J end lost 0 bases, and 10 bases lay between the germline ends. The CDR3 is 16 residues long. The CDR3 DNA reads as TGTGCCAGTAGTAGGGGAAGCGTCTCTGGGGCCAACGTCCTGACTTTC. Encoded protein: CASSRGSVSGANVLTF.

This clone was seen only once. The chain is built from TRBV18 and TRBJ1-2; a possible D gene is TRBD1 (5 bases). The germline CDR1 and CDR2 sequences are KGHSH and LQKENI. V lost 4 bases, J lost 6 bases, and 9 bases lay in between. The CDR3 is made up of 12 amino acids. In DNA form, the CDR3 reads TGTGCCAGCTCACAGAAAGGGGATGGCTACACCTTC. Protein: CASSQKGDGYTF.

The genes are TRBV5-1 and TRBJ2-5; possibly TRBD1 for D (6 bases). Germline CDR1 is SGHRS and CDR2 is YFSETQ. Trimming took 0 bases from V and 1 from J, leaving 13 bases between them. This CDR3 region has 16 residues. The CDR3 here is CASSLVGLGAQETQYF. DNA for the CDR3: TGCGCCAGCAGCTTGGTAGGGTTGGGGGCCCAAGAGACCCAGTACTTC. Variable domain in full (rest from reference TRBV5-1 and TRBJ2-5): KAGVTQTPRYLIKTRGQQVTLSCSPISGHRSVSWYQQTPGQGLQFLFEYFSETQRNKGNFPGRFSGRQFSNSRSEMNVSTLELGDSALYLCASSLVGLGAQETQYFGPGTRLLVL.

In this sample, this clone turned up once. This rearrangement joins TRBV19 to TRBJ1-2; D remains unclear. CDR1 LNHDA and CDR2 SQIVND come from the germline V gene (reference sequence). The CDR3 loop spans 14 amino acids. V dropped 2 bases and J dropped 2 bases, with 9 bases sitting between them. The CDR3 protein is CASSISLGNYGYTF. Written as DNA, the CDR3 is TGTGCCAGTAGTATATCTCTTGGAAACTATGGCTACACCTTC.

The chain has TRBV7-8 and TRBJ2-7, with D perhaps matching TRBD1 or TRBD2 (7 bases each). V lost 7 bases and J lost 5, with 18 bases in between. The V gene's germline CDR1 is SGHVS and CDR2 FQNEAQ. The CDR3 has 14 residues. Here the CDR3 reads CASNSGEGAHEQYF. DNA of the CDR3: TGTGCCAGCAACTCGGGGGAGGGGGCCCACGAGCAGTACTTC. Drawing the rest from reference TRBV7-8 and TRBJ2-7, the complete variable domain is GAGVSQSPRYKVAKRGQDVALRCDPISGHVSLFWYQQALGQGPEFLTYFQNEAQLDKSGLPSDRFFAERPEGSVSTLKIQRTQQEDSAVYLCASNSGEGAHEQYFGPGTRLTVT.

The CDR3 loop reads CASSLRYGTLNTEAFF. The CDR3 region has the DNA TGTGCCAGCAGCTTAAGGTACGGGACACTGAACACTGAAGCTTTCTTT. The chain employs TRBV7-2 and TRBJ1-1; weak D call: TRBD1 (6 bases). Germline V lookup: CDR1 SGHTA, CDR2 FQGNSA. V gave up 2 bases and J gave up 0 bases, with 13 bases separating them. CDR3 length equals 16 residues.

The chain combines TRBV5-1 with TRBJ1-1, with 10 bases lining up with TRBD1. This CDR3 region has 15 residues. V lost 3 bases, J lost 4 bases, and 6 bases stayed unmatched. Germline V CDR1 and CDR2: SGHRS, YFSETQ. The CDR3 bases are TGCGCCAGCAGCTGGGGGGACAGGGGCCTCACTGAAGCTTTCTTT. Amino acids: CASSWGDRGLTEAFF.

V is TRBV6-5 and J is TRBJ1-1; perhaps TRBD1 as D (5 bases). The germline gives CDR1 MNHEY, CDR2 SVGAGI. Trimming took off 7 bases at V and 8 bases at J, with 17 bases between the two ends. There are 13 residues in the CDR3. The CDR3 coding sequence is TGTGCCAGCACCTATCGGAGGGGCAGCGAAGCTTTCTTT. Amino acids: CASTYRRGSEAFF.

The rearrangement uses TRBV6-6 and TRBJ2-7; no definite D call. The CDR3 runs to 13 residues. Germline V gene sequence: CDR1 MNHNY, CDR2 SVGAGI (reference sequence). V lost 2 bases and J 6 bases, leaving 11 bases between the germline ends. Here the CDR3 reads CASSYPESGEQYF. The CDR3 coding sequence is TGTGCCAGCAGTTACCCGGAGTCCGGCGAGCAGTACTTC.

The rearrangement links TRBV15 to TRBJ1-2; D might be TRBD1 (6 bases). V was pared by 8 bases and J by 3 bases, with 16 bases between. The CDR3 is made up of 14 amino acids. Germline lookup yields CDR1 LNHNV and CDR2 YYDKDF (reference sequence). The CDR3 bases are TGTGCCACCGCAGGTGGGGGGCTGGACTATGGCTACACCTTC. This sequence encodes CATAGGGLDYGYTF. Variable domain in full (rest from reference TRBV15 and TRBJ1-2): DAMVIQNPRYQVTQFGKPVTLSCSQTLNHNVMYWYQQKSSQAPKLLFHYYDKDFNNEADTPDNFQSRRPNTSFCFLDIRSPGLGDTAMYLCATAGGGLDYGYTFGSGTRLTVV.

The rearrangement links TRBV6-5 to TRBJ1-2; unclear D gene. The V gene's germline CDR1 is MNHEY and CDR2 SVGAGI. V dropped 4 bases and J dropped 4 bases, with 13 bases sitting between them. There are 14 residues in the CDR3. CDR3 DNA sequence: TGTGCCAGCAGTTTCTCAAACCGTGGCTATGGCTACACCTTC. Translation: CASSFSNRGYGYTF.

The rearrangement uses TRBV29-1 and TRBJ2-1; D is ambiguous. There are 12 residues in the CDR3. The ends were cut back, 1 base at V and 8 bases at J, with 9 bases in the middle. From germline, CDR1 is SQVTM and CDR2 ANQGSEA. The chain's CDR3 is CSVEGGGDEQFF. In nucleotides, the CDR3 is TGCAGCGTTGAAGGAGGTGGAGATGAGCAGTTCTTC.